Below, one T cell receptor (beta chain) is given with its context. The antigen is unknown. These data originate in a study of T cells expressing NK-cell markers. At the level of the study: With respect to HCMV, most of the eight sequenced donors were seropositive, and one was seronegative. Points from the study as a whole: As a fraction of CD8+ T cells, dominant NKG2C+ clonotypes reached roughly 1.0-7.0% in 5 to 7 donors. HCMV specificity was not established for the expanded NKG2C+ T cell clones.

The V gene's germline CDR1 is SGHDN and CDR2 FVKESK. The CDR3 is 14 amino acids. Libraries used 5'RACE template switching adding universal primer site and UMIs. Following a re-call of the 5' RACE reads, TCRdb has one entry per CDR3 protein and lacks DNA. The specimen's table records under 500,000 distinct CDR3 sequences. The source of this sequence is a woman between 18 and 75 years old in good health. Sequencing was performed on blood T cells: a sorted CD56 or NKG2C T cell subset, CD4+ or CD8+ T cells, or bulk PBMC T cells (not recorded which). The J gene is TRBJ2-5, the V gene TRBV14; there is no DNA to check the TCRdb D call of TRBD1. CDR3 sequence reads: CASSQFLSQETQYF.